This TCR beta chain originates from a study of shared clonotypes between healthy human individuals. In the study overall: Donors had three CD4 naive, three CD4 memory, two CD8 naive and one CD8 memory plate apiece.

The germline CDR1 and CDR2 sequences are SQVTM and ANQGSEA. Trimming left V 1 base short and J 3 bases short, with 12 bases between. The length of the CDR3 is 14 residues. Naive CD8 populations comprised CD45RO-negative cells positively selected for CCR7, excluding terminally differentiated effector memory CD45RA+ cells. The data were produced by immunoSEQ multiplex PCR, yet TCRdb's version contains in-frame clones alone and is incomplete. The sample records around 2.1 million clones, about 92% being singletons. This receptor was identified in a man aged 18-30 years in good health. Some clones in this sample may be carry-over from other donors' samples. V is TRBV29-1 and J is TRBJ1-2, with D uncertain. Sequences were obtained from naive CD8+ T cells from PBMCs. The CDR3 DNA follows: TGCAGCGTTGAAGCGACGGATGCCTACTATGGCTACACCTTC. Translated: CSVEATDAYYGYTF.